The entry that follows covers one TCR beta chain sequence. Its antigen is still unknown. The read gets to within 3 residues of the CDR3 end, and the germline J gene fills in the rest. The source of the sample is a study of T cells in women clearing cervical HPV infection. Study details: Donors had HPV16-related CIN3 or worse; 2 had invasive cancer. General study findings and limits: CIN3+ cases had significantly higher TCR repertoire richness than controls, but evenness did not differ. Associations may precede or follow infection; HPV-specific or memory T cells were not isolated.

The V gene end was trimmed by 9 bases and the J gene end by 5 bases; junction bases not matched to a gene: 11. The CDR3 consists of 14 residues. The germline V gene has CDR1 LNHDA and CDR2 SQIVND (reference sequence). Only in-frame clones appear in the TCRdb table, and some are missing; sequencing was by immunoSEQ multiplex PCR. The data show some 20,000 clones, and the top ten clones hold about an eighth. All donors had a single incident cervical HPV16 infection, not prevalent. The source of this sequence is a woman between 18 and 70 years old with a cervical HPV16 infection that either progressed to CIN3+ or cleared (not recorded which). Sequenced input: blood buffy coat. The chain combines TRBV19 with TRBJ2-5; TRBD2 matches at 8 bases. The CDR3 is CASRAGGVQETQYF. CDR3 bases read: TGTGCCAGCAGAGCCGGGGGGGTCCAGGAGACC.